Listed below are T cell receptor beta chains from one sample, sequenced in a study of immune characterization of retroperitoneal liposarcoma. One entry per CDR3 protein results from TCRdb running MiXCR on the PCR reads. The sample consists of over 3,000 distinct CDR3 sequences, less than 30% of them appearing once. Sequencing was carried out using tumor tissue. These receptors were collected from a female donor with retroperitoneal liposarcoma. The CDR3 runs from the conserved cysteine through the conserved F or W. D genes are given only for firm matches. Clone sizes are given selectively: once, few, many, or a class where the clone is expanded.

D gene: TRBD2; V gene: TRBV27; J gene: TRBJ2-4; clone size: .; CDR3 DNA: TGTGCCAGCAGTACCGGACTAGCGGGAAGGTACAATGAGCAGTACTTC; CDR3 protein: CASSTGLAGRYNEQYF
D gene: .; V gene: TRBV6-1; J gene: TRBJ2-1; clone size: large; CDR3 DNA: TGTGCCAGCAGCCCGCTGCAGCGGGTGAGGCAGTTCTTC; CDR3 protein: CASSPLQRVRQFF
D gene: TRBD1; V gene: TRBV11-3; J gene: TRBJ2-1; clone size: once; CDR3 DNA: TGTGCCAGCAGCTCATCTGGACAGGGGGCGAGGAATGAGCAGTTCTTC; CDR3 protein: CASSSSGQGARNEQFF
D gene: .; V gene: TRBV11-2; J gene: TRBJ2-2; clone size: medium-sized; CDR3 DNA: TGTGCCAGCAGCTTAACAATCAACAGGATTACCGGGGAGCTGTTTTTT; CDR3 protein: CASSLTINRITGELFF
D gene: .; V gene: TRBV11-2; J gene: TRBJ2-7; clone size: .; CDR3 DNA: TGTGCCAGCAGGCCAAGTCAGTCTCCGACCCGCGAGCAGTACTTC; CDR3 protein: CASRPSQSPTREQYF
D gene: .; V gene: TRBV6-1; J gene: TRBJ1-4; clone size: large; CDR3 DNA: TGTGCCAGCAACAGGGTAGAGTATGAAAAACTGTTTTTT; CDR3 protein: CASNRVEYEKLFF
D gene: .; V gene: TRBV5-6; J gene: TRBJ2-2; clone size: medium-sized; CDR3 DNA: TGTGCCAGCAGCTTGAGGGGGGTCGATTCCACCGGGGAGCTGTTTTTT; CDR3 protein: CASSLRGVDSTGELFF
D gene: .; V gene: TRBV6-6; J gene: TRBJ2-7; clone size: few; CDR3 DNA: TGTGCCAGCAGCCTTACAGGGTACGAGCAGTACTTC; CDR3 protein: CASSLTGYEQYF
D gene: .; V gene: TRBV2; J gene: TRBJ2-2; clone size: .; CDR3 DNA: TGTGCCAGCCGACGGCTTTTGGCCGGGGAGCTGTTTTTT; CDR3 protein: CASRRLLAGELFF
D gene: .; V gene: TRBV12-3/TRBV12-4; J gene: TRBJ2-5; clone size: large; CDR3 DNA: TGTGCCAGCAGTTTTTTAGCGGAGTACAATGAGCAGTACTTC; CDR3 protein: CASSFLAEYNEQYF
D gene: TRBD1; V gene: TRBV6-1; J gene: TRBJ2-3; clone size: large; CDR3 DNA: TGTGCCAGCAGTAAACCGGGACAGGGTAGAAATACGCAGTATTTT; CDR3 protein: CASSKPGQGRNTQYF
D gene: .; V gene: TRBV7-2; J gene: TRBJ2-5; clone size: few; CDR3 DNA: TGTGCCAGCAGCTTGGGACCAACTCCCACTGAGAAAGAGACCCAGTACTTC; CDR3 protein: CASSLGPTPTEKETQYF
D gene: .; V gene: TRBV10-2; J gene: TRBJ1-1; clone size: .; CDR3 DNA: TGCGCCAGCAGTGAGTTTCTGGGATGGGGTACTGAAGCTTTCTTT; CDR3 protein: CASSEFLGWGTEAFF
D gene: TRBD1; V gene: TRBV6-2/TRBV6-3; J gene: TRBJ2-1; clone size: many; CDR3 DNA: TGTGCCACTTCCCACCTGGGACAGTCTCGGGAGCAGTTCTTC; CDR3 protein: CATSHLGQSREQFF
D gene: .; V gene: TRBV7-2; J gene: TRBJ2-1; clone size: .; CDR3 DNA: TGTGCCAGCAGCCCCCACAGGGAAGGTGAGCAGTTCTTC; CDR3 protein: CASSPHREGEQFF
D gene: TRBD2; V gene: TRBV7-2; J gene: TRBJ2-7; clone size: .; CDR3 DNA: TGTGCCAGCAGCTTAGACAGCGGGGGGTACAATGAGCAGTACTTC; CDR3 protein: CASSLDSGGYNEQYF
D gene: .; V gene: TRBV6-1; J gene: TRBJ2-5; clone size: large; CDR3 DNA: TGTGCCAGCAGTGCTTTACTCCCAGGGGAGACCCAGTACTTC; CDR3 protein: CASSALLPGETQYF
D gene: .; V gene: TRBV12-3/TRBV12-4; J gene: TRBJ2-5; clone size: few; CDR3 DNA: TGTGCCAGCACCCTGAGCGGATTGGAGACCCAGTACTTC; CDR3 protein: CASTLSGLETQYF
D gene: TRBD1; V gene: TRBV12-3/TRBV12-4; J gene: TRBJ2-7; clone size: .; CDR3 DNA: TGTGCCAGCAGTCCCACCTCTTATCAGGGGGCCAGCGAGCAGTACTTC; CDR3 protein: CASSPTSYQGASEQYF
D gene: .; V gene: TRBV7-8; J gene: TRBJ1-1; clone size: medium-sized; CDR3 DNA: TGTGCCAGCAGCTTGGGGGAGAACACTGAAGCTTTCTTT; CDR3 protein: CASSLGENTEAFF
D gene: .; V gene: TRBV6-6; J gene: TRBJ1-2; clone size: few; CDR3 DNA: TGTGCCAGCAGTTACCGTGGCAGGGGAGACTATGGCTACACCTTC; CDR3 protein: CASSYRGRGDYGYTF
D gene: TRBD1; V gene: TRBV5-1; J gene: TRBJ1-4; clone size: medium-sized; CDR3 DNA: TGCGCCAGCAGCTTGCGACAGGGAAGGAATGAAAAACTGTTTTTT; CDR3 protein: CASSLRQGRNEKLFF
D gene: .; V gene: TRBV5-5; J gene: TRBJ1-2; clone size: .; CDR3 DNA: TGTGCCAGCAGCTTTTGGGGTTATGGCTACACCTTC; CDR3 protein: CASSFWGYGYTF
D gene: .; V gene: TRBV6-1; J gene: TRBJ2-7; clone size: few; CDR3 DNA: TGTGCCAGCAGCAGGGACCCAGGCGAGCAGTACTTC; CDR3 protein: CASSRDPGEQYF
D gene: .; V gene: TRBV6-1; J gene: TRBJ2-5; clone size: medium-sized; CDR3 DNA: TGTGCCAGCAGATCCCAGGGGATCGGAGAGACCCAGTACTTC; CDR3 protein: CASRSQGIGETQYF
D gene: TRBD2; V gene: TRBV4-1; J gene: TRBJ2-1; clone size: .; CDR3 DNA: TGCGCCAGCAGTCCAAGGTTACGGCTAGCGGAATACAATGAGCAGTTCTTC; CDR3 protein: CASSPRLRLAEYNEQFF
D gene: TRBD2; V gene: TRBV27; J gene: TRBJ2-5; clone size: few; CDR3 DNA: TGTGCCAGCAGTTTATATTTTGCGGGAGGGCCGGTAGGGCGCCAAGAGACCCAGTACTTC; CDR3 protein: CASSLYFAGGPVGRQETQYF
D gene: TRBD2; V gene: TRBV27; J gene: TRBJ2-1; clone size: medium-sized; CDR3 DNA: TGTGCCAGCAGCAGCGGGACGGAGACATCCTACAATGAGCAGTTCTTC; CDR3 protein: CASSSGTETSYNEQFF
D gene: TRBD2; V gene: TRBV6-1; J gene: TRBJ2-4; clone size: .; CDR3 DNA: TGTGCCAGCAGCCAGAGAGCGGGAGTCGTGGGTCGGTACTTC; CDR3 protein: CASSQRAGVVGRYF
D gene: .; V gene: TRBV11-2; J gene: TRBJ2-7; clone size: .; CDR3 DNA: TGTGCCAGCAGCCGAAAGGGGGGGACGGGCCGTTACGAGCAGTACTTC; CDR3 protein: CASSRKGGTGRYEQYF
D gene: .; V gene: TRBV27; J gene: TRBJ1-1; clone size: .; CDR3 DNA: TGTGCCAGCAGTTTATCGGCGGGGACCTTGAACACTGAAGCTTTCTTT; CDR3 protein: CASSLSAGTLNTEAFF
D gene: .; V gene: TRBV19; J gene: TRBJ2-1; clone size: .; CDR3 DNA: TGTGCCAGTAGTAAGGATAGCTCCTACAATGAGCAGTTCTTC; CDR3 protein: CASSKDSSYNEQFF
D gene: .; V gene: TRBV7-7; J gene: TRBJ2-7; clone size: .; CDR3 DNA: TGTGCTAGCAGCTACCGGACAGTTCCGGGCGAGCAGTACTTC; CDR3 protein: CASSYRTVPGEQYF
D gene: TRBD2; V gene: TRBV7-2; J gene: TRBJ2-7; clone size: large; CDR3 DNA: TGTGCCAGCAGCCCAGATAGCGGGAGGTACAATGAGCAGTACTTC; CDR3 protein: CASSPDSGRYNEQYF
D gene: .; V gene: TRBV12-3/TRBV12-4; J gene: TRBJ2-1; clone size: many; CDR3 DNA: TGTGCCAGCAGTTTATCACTAGTTGTGGGCTTTTACAATGAGCAGTTCTTC; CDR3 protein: CASSLSLVVGFYNEQFF
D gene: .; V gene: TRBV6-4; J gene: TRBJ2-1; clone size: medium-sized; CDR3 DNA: TGTGCCAGCAGTGAACAGGGGGGGGATGAGCAGTTCTTC; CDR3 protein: CASSEQGGDEQFF
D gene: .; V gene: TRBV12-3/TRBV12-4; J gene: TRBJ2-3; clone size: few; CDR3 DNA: TGTGCCAGCAGTTTAGGTCATATGGCTCCTAGCACAGATACGCAGTATTTT; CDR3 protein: CASSLGHMAPSTDTQYF
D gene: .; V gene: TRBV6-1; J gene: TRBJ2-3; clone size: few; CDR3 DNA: TGTGCCAGCAGTGAAATGAGCAGGGGTGGAGATACGCAGTATTTT; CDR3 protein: CASSEMSRGGDTQYF
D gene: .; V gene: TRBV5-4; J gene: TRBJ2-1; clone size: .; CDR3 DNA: TGTGCCAGCAGCTATAACAATGAGCAGTTCTTC; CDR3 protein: CASSYNNEQFF
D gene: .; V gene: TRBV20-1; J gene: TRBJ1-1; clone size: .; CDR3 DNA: TGCAGTGCTAGAGATCGGATAGCGGGGACTGAAGCTTTCTTT; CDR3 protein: CSARDRIAGTEAFF
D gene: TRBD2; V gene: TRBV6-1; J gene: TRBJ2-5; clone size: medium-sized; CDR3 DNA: TGTGCCAGCAGTGTGAGGCTAGCGGGAGTCCCATATCAAGAGACCCAGTACTTC; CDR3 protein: CASSVRLAGVPYQETQYF
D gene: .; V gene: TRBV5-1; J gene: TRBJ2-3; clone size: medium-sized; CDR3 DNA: TGCGCCAGCAGCTTGGCCCGATTCCATACTAGCACAGATACGCAGTATTTT; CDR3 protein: CASSLARFHTSTDTQYF
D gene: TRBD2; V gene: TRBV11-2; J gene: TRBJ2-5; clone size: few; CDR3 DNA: TGTGCCAGCAGCTTAGAAGCCCCCGGACTAGCTGGGCAAGAGACCCAGTACTTC; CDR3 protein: CASSLEAPGLAGQETQYF
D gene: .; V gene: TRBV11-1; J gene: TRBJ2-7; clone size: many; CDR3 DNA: TGTGCCAGCAGCATGCGGGGAACAGGGTCCGAGCAGTACTTC; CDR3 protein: CASSMRGTGSEQYF
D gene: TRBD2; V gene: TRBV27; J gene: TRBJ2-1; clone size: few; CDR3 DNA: TGTGCCAGCACCAAATTGCTAGCGGGAGGGACTAATGAGCAGTTCTTC; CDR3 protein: CASTKLLAGGTNEQFF
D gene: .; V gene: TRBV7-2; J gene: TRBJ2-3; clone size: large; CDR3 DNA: TGTGCCAGCAGCTTAGTATTCGCAGATACGCAGTATTTT; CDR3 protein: CASSLVFADTQYF
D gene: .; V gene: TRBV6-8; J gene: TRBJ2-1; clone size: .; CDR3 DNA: TGTGCCAGCAGTCTGCCAACAGGGTTGGAAGAGACCCAGTTCTTC; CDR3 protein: CASSLPTGLEETQFF
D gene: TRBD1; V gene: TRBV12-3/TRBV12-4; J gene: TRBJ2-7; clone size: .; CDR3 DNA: TGTGCCAGCAGTTCTCCTGACAGGGGCGAGCAGTACTTC; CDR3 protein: CASSSPDRGEQYF
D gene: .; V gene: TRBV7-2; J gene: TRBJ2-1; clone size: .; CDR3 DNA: TGTGCCAGCAGCTTACAATCCGGGGGGCTTTACGAGCAGTTCTTC; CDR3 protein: CASSLQSGGLYEQFF
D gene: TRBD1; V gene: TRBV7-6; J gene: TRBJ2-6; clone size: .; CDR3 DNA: TGTGCCAGCAGCCTAAGAGCGACAGGGGGCAAATCTGGGGCCAACGTCCTGACTTTC; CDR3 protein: CASSLRATGGKSGANVLTF
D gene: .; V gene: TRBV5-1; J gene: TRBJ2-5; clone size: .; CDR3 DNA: TGCGCCAGCAGGTTGGGGGGCGAGGAGACCCAGTACTTC; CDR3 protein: CASRLGGEETQYF
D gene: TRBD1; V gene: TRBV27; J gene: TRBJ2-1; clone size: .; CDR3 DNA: TGTGCCAGCCTGGACAGGGATGGGAATGAGCAGTTCTTC; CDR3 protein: CASLDRDGNEQFF
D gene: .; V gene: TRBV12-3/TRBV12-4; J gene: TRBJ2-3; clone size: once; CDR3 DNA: TGTGCCAGCAGAGCCCCGGACGGAATGGGGTACACAGCGGCAGATACGCAGTATTTT; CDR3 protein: CASRAPDGMGYTAADTQYF
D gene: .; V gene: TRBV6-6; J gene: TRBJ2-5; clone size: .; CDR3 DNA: TGTGCCAGTGGGCGGGTACAAGAGACCCAGTACTTC; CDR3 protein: CASGRVQETQYF
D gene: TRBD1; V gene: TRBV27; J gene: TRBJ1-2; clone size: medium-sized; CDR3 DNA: TGTGCCAGCAGTTTAGTGGGACAGACACGCGGGGGCTACACCTTC; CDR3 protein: CASSLVGQTRGGYTF
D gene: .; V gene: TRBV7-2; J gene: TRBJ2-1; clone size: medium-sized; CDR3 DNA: TGTGCCAGCAGCTTAGATGGATCCTTGGAGCAGTTCTTC; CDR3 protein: CASSLDGSLEQFF
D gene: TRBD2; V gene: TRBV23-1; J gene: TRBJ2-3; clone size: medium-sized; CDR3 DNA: TGCGCCAGCAGTCACCCCGGGACTAGCGGACCAAGCACAGATACGCAGTATTTT; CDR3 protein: CASSHPGTSGPSTDTQYF
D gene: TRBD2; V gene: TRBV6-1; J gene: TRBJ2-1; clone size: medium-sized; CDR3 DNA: TGTGCCAGCACAAGCTCGCTAGCGGGAGACAATGAGCAGTTCTTC; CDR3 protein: CASTSSLAGDNEQFF
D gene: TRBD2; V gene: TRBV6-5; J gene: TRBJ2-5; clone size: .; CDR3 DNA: TGTGCCAGCAGTTGGAGCGGGGCCGAGACCCAGTACTTC; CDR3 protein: CASSWSGAETQYF
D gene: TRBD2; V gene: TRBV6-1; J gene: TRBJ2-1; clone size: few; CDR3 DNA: TGTGCCAGCATTCCGGGGGGTGCGGTCAATGAGCAGTTCTTC; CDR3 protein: CASIPGGAVNEQFF